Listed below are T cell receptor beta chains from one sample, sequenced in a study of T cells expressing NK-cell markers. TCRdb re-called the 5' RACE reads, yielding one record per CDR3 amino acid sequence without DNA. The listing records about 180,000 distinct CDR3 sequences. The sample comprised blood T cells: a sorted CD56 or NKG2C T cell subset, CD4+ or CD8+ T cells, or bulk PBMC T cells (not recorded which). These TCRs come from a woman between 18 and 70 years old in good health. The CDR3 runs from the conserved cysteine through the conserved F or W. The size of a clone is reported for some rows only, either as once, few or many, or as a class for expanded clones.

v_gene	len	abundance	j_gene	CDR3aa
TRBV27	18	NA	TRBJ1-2	CASSSIGAVGGLNYGYTF
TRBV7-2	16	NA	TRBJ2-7	CASSLGAGGKGYEQYF
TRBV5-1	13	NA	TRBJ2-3	CASSRVSTDTQYF
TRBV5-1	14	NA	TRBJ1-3	CASKSDNSGNTIYF
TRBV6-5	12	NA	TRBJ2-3	CASGDITDTQYF
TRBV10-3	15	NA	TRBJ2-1	CAISESLVTYNEQFF
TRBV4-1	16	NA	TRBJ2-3	CASSHPQGVSTDTQYF
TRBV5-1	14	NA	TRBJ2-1	CASSEQAIYNEQFF
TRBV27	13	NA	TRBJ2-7	CASSKDGSYEQYF
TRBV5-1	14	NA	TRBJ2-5	CASSLQVVQETQYF
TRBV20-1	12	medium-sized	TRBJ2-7	CSAMTDLYEQYF
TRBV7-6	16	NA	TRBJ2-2	CASSLVRAENTGELFF
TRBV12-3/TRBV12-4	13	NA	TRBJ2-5	CASSWGQGETQYF
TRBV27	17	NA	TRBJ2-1	CASSRLAGLSSYNEQFF
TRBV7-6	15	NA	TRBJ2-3	CASSRTTGAPDTQYF
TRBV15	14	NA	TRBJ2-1	CATSRDYTDNEQFF
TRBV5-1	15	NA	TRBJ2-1	CASSLLAGGGNEQFF
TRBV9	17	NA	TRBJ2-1	CASSPPEGRSSYNEQFF
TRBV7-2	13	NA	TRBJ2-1	CASSSSSGLEQFF
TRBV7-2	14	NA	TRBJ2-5	CASSFKGGQETQYF
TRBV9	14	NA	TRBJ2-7	CASSVAPRNNEQYF
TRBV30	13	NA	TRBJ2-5	CAWIEYRGETQYF
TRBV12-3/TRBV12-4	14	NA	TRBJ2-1	CASSPRGAYNEQFF
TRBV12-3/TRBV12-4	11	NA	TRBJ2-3	CASGTSVTQYF
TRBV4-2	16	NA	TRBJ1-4	CASSQDPLGESEKLFF
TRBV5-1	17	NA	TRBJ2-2	CASRYRTGGLMTGELFF
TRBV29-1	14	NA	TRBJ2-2	CSVRLNGGTGELFF
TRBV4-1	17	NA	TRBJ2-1	CASSQVPGTSGAGEQFF
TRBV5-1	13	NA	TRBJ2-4	CASRPTGDGIQYF
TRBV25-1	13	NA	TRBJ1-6	CASSAGDNSPLHF
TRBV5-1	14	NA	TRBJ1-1	CASSYHSGPTEAFF
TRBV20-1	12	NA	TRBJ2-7	CSARDFNYEQYF
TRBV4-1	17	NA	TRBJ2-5	CASSQGVLLSGEETQYF
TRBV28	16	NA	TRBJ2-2	CASSLSGGARTGELFF
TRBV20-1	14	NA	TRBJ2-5	CSASALAGGETQYF
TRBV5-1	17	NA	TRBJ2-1	CASSLTSGGRGRNEQFF
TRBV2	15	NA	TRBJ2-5	CASSDSGGSQETQYF
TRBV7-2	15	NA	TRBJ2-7	CASSLTWQGLYEQYF
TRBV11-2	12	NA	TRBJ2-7	CARSLGREEQYF
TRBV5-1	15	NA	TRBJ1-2	CASSLVAGSNYGYTF
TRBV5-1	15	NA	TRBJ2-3	CASSLGTGVQRTQYF
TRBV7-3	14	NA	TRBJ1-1	CASSLGGSITEAFF
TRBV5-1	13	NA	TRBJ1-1	CASSQTGPESAFF
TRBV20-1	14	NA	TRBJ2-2	CSARRSGATGELFF
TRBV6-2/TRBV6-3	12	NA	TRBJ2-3	CASRRTADTQYF
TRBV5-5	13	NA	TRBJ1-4	CASSRGSDEKLFF
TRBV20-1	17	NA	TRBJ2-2	CSARTLAGPSNTGELFF
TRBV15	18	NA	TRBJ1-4	CATSRLFHSGTVIEKLFF
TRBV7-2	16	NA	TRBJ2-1	CASSLGGDRVYNEQFF
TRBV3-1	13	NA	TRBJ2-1	CASSQAWPIEQFF
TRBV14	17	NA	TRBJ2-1	CASSRLSYVNSYNEQFF
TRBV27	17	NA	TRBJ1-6	CASSLEAGISYNSPLHF
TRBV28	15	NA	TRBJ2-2	CASRTTGSFTGELFF